The clone carrying this T cell receptor beta chain was recorded many times. These data belong to a study of T cells in Graves' hyperthyroidism and ophthalmopathy. Trimming cost V 4 bases and J 6 bases; bases outside gene matches: 5. Germline V lookup: CDR1 SGHTA, CDR2 FQGNSA. This CDR3 has 14 amino acids. Amplification of TCR beta CDR3 regions was performed using RNA transcripts as template. First-round RT-PCR with HTBI primers amplified the TCR CDR3 region. TCRdb used MiXCR to reprocess the multiplex PCR reads, holding one entry per CDR3 protein. The sample lists approximately 740,000 distinct CDR3 sequences, 11% to 15% seen once, with about 9.4% in the top ten.

Sequenced material: blood. The sequence came from a woman under 30 with Graves' hyperthyroidism. The chain employs TRBV7-2 and TRBJ1-2; 10 bases are a match to TRBD1. The CDR3 spells CASSSGQGENGYTF. The CDR3 DNA reads as TGTGCCAGCAGCTCCGGACAGGGGGAAAATGGCTACACCTTC.